The 30 T cell receptor beta chains given below trace back to one sample, sequenced in a study of technical replicates of blood from several donors. Profiled with immunoSEQ multiplex PCR; TCRdb holds only in-frame clones, not every one. The sample consists of about 83,000 clones, approximately 92% of them appearing once. The sequencing sample was made of T cells isolated from PBMCs. The source is a human donor in good health.

This rearrangement joins TRBV5-4 to TRBJ2-5; TRBD2 matches 7 bases. V gave up 2 bases and J gave up 5 bases; unmatched junction bases: 6. CDR3 length: 14 residues. CDR1 and CDR2 from the germline V gene are SGHNT and YYREEE (reference sequence). The CDR3 here is CASSLAGSGETQYF. CDR3 DNA sequence: TGTGCCAGCAGCTTAGCGGGATCAGGGGAGACCCAGTACTTC.

The CDR3 DNA is TGCGCCAGCAGCCAATTCACCAAAGCGGGGCGGGGAAGGAACACTGAAGCTTTCTTT. Translated: CASSQFTKAGRGRNTEAFF. This chain connects TRBV4-1 to TRBJ1-1; D is perhaps TRBD1 (5 bases). Germline values: CDR1 MGHRA, CDR2 YSYEKL. The CDR3 length is 19 residues. Trimming shortened V by 2 bases and J by 1 base, and 23 bases separated the two germline ends.

The chain couples TRBV9 to TRBJ1-2, with TRBD1 matching 7 bases. Trimming took 3 bases from V and 0 from J; bases not matched to a gene: 11. Germline-derived CDR1 and CDR2 are SGDLS and YYNGEE. This CDR3 contains 17 residues. CDR3 in DNA: TGTGCCAGCAGCGGCCTTGGGACAGATCAGTCTAACTATGGCTACACCTTC. It yields the protein CASSGLGTDQSNYGYTF.

This chain connects TRBV19 to TRBJ2-7; 7 bases are a match to TRBD1. Looked up from germline, CDR1 is LNHDA and CDR2 is SQIVND (reference sequence). CDR3 size: 14 residues. The CDR3 reads CEGMIDRDPYEQYF. The CDR3 DNA reads as TGTGAGGGGATGATAGACAGGGATCCCTACGAGCAGTACTTC.

The CDR3: CASSETLDYGYTF. DNA of the CDR3: TGCGCCAGCAGCGAGACACTAGACTATGGCTACACCTTC. The J gene is TRBJ1-2, the V gene TRBV5-1; D is uncertain. V lost 4 bases and J lost 3, with 10 bases in between. Looked up from germline, CDR1 is SGHRS and CDR2 is YFSETQ. This CDR3 is 13 amino acids long. Complete variable domain (other parts from reference TRBV5-1 and TRBJ1-2): KAGVTQTPRYLIKTRGQQVTLSCSPISGHRSVSWYQQTPGQGLQFLFEYFSETQRNKGNFPGRFSGRQFSNSRSEMNVSTLELGDSALYLCASSETLDYGYTFGSGTRLTVV.

The chain recombines TRBV6-5 with TRBJ1-2, with TRBD1 matching 7 bases. CDR3 length: 13 amino acids. The V gene's germline CDR1 is MNHEY and CDR2 SVGAGI. Trimming at V came to 5 bases and at J to 5 bases, leaving 5 bases not matched to a gene. CDR3 DNA sequence: TGTGCCAGCAGTCCGCAGGGGGAGTATGGCTACACCTTC. As protein: CASSPQGEYGYTF.

In its sample, this clone was seen once. The chain recombines TRBV7-6 with TRBJ2-3; 7 bases map to TRBD2. Germline CDR1 and CDR2: SGHVS and FNYEAQ. V was pared by 5 bases and J by 6 bases, with 11 bases of the junction left unmatched. The CDR3 loop spans 15 amino acids. The CDR3 protein is CASSAGGAGGDTQYF. The CDR3 region has the DNA TGTGCCAGCAGCGCAGGAGGAGCCGGGGGGGATACGCAGTATTTT.

The V and J genes are TRBV28 and TRBJ2-1; 7 bases match TRBD2. The junction had 5 bases not matched to a gene; V was cut back by 3 bases and J by 3 bases. The germline V gene has CDR1 MDHEN and CDR2 SYDVKM. This CDR3 comprises 15 residues. Written as DNA, the CDR3 is TGTGCCAGCAGTTTGGAGGGAGGGAGCTACAATGAGCAGTTCTTC. It encodes CASSLEGGSYNEQFF.

The chain carries TRBV11-2 and TRBJ2-7, with D perhaps matching TRBD1 (5 bases). CDR1 is SGHAT, CDR2 FQNNGV, per germline. This CDR3 comprises 12 residues. Trimming stripped 5 bases from V and 2 bases from J, with 7 bases between. The CDR3 region has the DNA TGTGCCAGCAGCCCAGGGACCTACGAGCAGTACTTC. Its protein product is CASSPGTYEQYF.

V usage is TRBV4-1 and J usage is TRBJ2-2; 9 positions match TRBD1. The CDR3 totals 18 residues. V trimming: 4 bases; J trimming: 3 bases; junction bases outside the gene matches: 12. Germline loops: CDR1 MGHRA, CDR2 YSYEKL. The CDR3 protein is CASSPPRDRVGDTGELFF. DNA of the CDR3: TGCGCCAGCAGCCCCCCCCGGGACAGGGTAGGGGACACCGGGGAGCTGTTTTTT.

This chain joins TRBV7-7 and TRBJ2-2; no firm D call. Germline CDR1 and CDR2: SSHAT and FNYEAQ (reference sequence). The CDR3 spans 13 residues. Trimming took 5 bases from V and 0 from J, leaving 4 bases between them. As DNA, the CDR3 is TGTGCCAGCAGCCCCACGAACACCGGGGAGCTGTTTTTT. Its protein product is CASSPTNTGELFF.

CDR3 bases: TGTGCCAGTAGTATTTTGTGGGGGACAGGTATATACAATGAGCAGTTCTTC. It yields the protein CASSILWGTGIYNEQFF. The chain recombines TRBV19 with TRBJ2-1; 8 nucleotides agree with TRBD1. Per the germline V gene, CDR1 is LNHDA and CDR2 is SQIVND (reference sequence). The V segment lost 3 bases and the J segment 4 bases; nucleotides outside the gene matches: 11. This CDR3 comprises 17 residues.

The CDR3 region has the DNA TGTGCCAGCAGTTTACACGCGACAGCCAACTATGGCTACACCTTC. This translates into CASSLHATANYGYTF. This chain joins TRBV28 and TRBJ1-2, with D perhaps TRBD1 (5 bases). The CDR3 is made up of 15 amino acids. CDR1 is MDHEN and CDR2 is SYDVKM in the germline V gene. Trimming shortened V by 2 bases and J by 2 bases, and 12 bases separated the two germline ends.

The chain recombines TRBV28 with TRBJ2-1, with D possibly being TRBD1 (5 bases). The CDR3 is made up of 14 amino acids. In germline, CDR1 is MDHEN, CDR2 SYDVKM. The V gene lost 2 bases and the J gene lost 9 bases, with 14 bases spanning the gap. The DNA of the CDR3 is TGTGCCAGCAGTTTAGGTGGCAGAAGGGGTGAGCAGTTCTTC. Translating gives CASSLGGRRGEQFF.

V and J are TRBV4-2 and TRBJ2-7; TRBD2 might be the D (5 bases). Trimming took off 7 bases at V and 0 bases at J, with 16 bases between the two ends. This CDR3 is built from 15 residues. Germline V gives CDR1 LGHNA, CDR2 YNFKEQ. DNA of the CDR3: TGTGCCAGCACTCCCCGGACGGGAAGCTCCTACGAGCAGTACTTC. As protein: CASTPRTGSSYEQYF.

This chain links TRBV29-1 with TRBJ2-7; 10 nucleotides agree with TRBD2. J was trimmed by 1 base and V by 8 bases; bases with no gene match: 11. Germline CDR1 and CDR2: SQVTM and ANQGSEA. The CDR3 loop spans 15 amino acids. The chain's CDR3 is CSLTLAGVWSYEQYF. For the CDR3, the DNA is TGCAGCCTGACCCTAGCGGGAGTTTGGTCCTACGAGCAGTACTTC.

The CDR3 loop is CASSFGHLGQPQHF. Written as DNA, the CDR3 is TGTGCCAGCAGTTTTGGGCACCTCGGTCAGCCCCAGCATTTT. The chain joins TRBV27 to TRBJ1-5; D uncertain. CDR1 MNHEY and CDR2 SMNVEV come from the germline V gene (reference sequence). V dropped 3 bases and J dropped 6 bases, with 12 bases sitting between them. The CDR3 covers 14 residues.

In this sample, this clone turned up once. The rearrangement uses TRBV28 and TRBJ2-2; TRBD1 matches 8 bases. CDR1 MDHEN and CDR2 SYDVKM come from the germline V gene. V gave up 6 bases and J gave up 5 bases; unmatched junction bases: 11. CDR3 size: 16 residues. The CDR3 region is CASRTVTTGVTGELFF. The CDR3 coding sequence is TGTGCCAGCAGAACAGTGACGACAGGGGTGACCGGGGAGCTGTTTTTT.

In its sample, this clone was seen a few times. V gene TRBV6-5 combines with J gene TRBJ1-3, with 7 nucleotides matching TRBD1. CDR1 and CDR2 (germline): MNHEY, SVGAGI. Trimming took 6 bases from V and 0 from J; bases not matched to a gene: 5. The CDR3 consists of 15 residues. This chain's CDR3 is CASSLGQSSGNTIYF. CDR3 DNA: TGTGCCAGCAGCCTGGGACAGAGCTCTGGAAACACCATATATTTT.

The chain couples TRBV2 to TRBJ2-7, with D maybe TRBD1 (6 bases). V was trimmed by 4 bases and J by 9 bases, leaving 19 bases between them. CDR1 is SNHLY and CDR2 is FYNNEI in the germline V gene. The CDR3 totals 14 residues. CDR3 nucleotides: TGTGCCAGCAGTGTTGCAGGGGTGCAGGAGAGGCAGTACTTC. Protein: CASSVAGVQERQYF.

This clone was seen only once. This rearrangement joins TRBV11-2 to TRBJ1-3; D is possibly TRBD1 (6 bases). This CDR3 region has 15 residues. The ends were cut back, 7 bases at V and 0 bases at J, with 13 bases in the middle. The germline V gene has CDR1 SGHAT and CDR2 FQNNGV. The CDR3 protein is CASNRDIGSGNTIYF. The CDR3 nucleotides read TGTGCCAGCAACCGGGACATTGGCTCTGGAAACACCATATATTTT.

V is TRBV4-2 and J is TRBJ2-5; TRBD2 agrees at 9 bases. Trimming removed 0 bases from V and 5 bases from J; junction bases left unmatched: 7. The CDR3 totals 16 residues. Germline loops: CDR1 LGHNA, CDR2 YNFKEQ. CDR3 coding DNA: TGTGCCAGCAGCCAAGACGGAGCGGGAGGTTGGGAGACCCAGTACTTC. Amino acids: CASSQDGAGGWETQYF.

V usage is TRBV10-3 and J usage is TRBJ2-3, with TRBD2 matching over 10 bases. This CDR3 has 14 residues. Germline V CDR1 and CDR2: ENHRY, SYGVKD. Losses at the gene ends were 6 bases for V and 3 bases for J; bases not matched to a gene: 3. In nucleotides, the CDR3 is TGTGCCATCAGAGCGGGAGGGCCGACAGATACGCAGTATTTT. Translating gives CAIRAGGPTDTQYF.

The gene calls are TRBV10-3 and TRBJ1-1; TRBD1 agrees at 7 bases. With 2 bases clipped from V and 5 bases from J, the junction kept 11 bases outside the gene matches. Germline CDR1 ENHRY, CDR2 SYGVKD. The CDR3 loop spans 16 amino acids. CDR3 sequence: CAISELPQGRVTEAFF. CDR3 coding DNA: TGTGCCATCAGTGAGCTACCACAGGGGAGAGTGACTGAAGCTTTCTTT.

The chain links TRBV2 to TRBJ1-2; perhaps TRBD1 as D (6 bases). Germline CDR1 and CDR2: SNHLY and FYNNEI. V lost 0 bases, J lost 5 bases, and 19 bases lay in between. The CDR3 length is 17 residues. The CDR3: CASSEALGNAGAYGYTF. CDR3 nucleotide sequence: TGTGCCAGCAGTGAAGCCCTCGGGAACGCAGGGGCTTATGGCTACACCTTC.

This chain uses TRBV19 with TRBJ2-7, with D possibly TRBD1 on 5 matching bases. Trimming removed 6 bases at V and 6 bases at J, with 15 bases between. CDR1 and CDR2 from the germline V gene are LNHDA and SQIVND (reference sequence). The CDR3 contains 13 residues. The CDR3 sequence is CASSGVRGSEQYF. CDR3 DNA: TGTGCCAGTAGCGGCGTAAGGGGAAGCGAGCAGTACTTC.

The chain combines TRBV29-1 with TRBJ2-7, with D maybe TRBD1 (5 bases). Germline lookup yields CDR1 SQVTM and CDR2 ANQGSEA. Trimming pared 2 bases from V and 2 bases from J, leaving 10 bases between. The CDR3 runs 13 residues. CDR3 protein: CSVEWAGTYEQYF. The CDR3 nucleotides read TGCAGCGTTGAATGGGCAGGGACCTACGAGCAGTACTTC.

The chain is built from TRBV30 and TRBJ2-7; 9 positions match TRBD1. With 1 base clipped from V and 2 bases from J, the junction kept 6 bases outside the gene matches. CDR1 is GTSNPN, CDR2 SVGIG, per germline (reference sequence). CDR3 length equals 15 residues. This chain's CDR3 is CAWSGGQGEAYEQYF. CDR3 DNA: TGTGCCTGGAGTGGGGGACAGGGAGAAGCCTACGAGCAGTACTTC.

V and J are TRBV7-9 and TRBJ1-2; D is possibly TRBD1 (5 bases). V lost 0 bases to trimming and J lost 4 bases, with 12 bases between them. Germline V lookup: CDR1 SEHNR, CDR2 FQNEAQ (reference sequence). This CDR3 is built from 15 residues. The CDR3: CASSLASDRTYGYTF. The CDR3 nucleotides read TGTGCCAGCAGCTTAGCGTCCGACAGAACCTATGGCTACACCTTC.

The rearrangement links TRBV9 to TRBJ1-3; 11 bases are a match to TRBD1. The CDR3 extends over 16 amino acids. J gave up 4 bases and V 0 bases, and 3 bases lay outside the gene matches. Germline V gives CDR1 SGDLS, CDR2 YYNGEE. The CDR3 sequence: CASSVGTGGGGNTIYF. CDR3 nucleotide sequence: TGTGCCAGCAGCGTAGGGACAGGGGGCGGAGGAAACACCATATATTTT.